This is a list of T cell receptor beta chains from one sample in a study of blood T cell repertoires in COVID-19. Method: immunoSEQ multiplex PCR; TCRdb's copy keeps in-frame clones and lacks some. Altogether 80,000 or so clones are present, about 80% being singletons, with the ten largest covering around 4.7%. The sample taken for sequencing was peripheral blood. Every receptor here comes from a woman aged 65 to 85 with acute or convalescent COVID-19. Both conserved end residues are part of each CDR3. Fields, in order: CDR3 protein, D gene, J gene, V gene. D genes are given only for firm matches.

CDR3: CASRKTQDNSYEQYF
D: .
J: TRBJ2-7
V: TRBV13

CDR3: CASSRRQGQNTEAFF
D: TRBD1
J: TRBJ1-1
V: TRBV3-1/TRBV3-2

CDR3: CASTEGRSSSYEQYF
D: .
J: TRBJ2-7
V: TRBV25-1

CDR3: CASSSRQGNNEQYF
D: TRBD1
J: TRBJ2-7
V: TRBV18

CDR3: CASSYRIGQGREQFF
D: TRBD1
J: TRBJ2-1
V: TRBV6-2/TRBV6-3

CDR3: CASSGGQGGNQPQHF
D: TRBD1
J: TRBJ1-5
V: TRBV9

CDR3: CASSHSDGGVTGELFF
D: .
J: TRBJ2-2
V: TRBV11-2

CDR3: CASSLTGTEAFF
D: .
J: TRBJ1-1
V: TRBV5-5

CDR3: CATSEPDRGRDGYTF
D: TRBD1
J: TRBJ1-2
V: TRBV24-1

CDR3: CASRLAKSSYNEQFF
D: TRBD2
J: TRBJ2-1
V: TRBV2

CDR3: CASRSGGAQGETQYF
D: TRBD2
J: TRBJ2-5
V: TRBV6-5

CDR3: CASSIRAGTQYF
D: .
J: TRBJ2-5
V: TRBV19

CDR3: CASSGGGVYNSPLHF
D: TRBD1
J: TRBJ1-6
V: TRBV2

CDR3: CASSPGYSNNEQFF
D: .
J: TRBJ2-1
V: TRBV11-3

CDR3: CSAGQGARVTEAFF
D: TRBD1
J: TRBJ1-1
V: TRBV29-1

CDR3: CSASSPWDRPYEQYF
D: TRBD1
J: TRBJ2-7
V: TRBV20-1

CDR3: CASSLELASLTYNEQFF
D: .
J: TRBJ2-1
V: TRBV5-1

CDR3: CASSSSMGADTEAFF
D: .
J: TRBJ1-1
V: TRBV5-6

CDR3: CASSSQFDRVHESQETQYF
D: .
J: TRBJ2-5
V: TRBV21-1

CDR3: CASSSTGAGNTIYF
D: TRBD1
J: TRBJ1-3
V: TRBV6-2/TRBV6-3

CDR3: CASSLPPRDSPTEQYF
D: TRBD1
J: TRBJ2-7
V: TRBV11-2

CDR3: CASSLSVQAGFKNEQFF
D: TRBD2
J: TRBJ2-1
V: TRBV7-3

CDR3: CASSQDAPRYLAGGADTQYF
D: TRBD2
J: TRBJ2-3
V: TRBV4-3

CDR3: CSVGEGQGAQGYTF
D: TRBD1
J: TRBJ1-2
V: TRBV29-1

CDR3: CASSRQGSSYNSPLHF
D: TRBD1
J: TRBJ1-6
V: TRBV5-4

CDR3: CATSRAGVRSYNEQFF
D: .
J: TRBJ2-1
V: TRBV15

CDR3: CASSPGQGDSPLHF
D: TRBD1
J: TRBJ1-6
V: TRBV5-1

CDR3: CASSNEGGPGELFF
D: .
J: TRBJ2-2
V: TRBV7-6

CDR3: CASSFGGDTGELFF
D: TRBD2
J: TRBJ2-2
V: TRBV7-2

CDR3: CASSLGRGTEAFF
D: .
J: TRBJ1-1
V: TRBV27

CDR3: CASSWPPTSGGTTSTDTQYF
D: TRBD2
J: TRBJ2-3
V: TRBV5-1

CDR3: CASTRLDRAHYGYTF
D: .
J: TRBJ1-2
V: TRBV9

CDR3: CASSARTPYGYTF
D: .
J: TRBJ1-2
V: TRBV19

CDR3: CASSQLVRTDPFF
D: .
J: TRBJ2-1
V: TRBV4-3

CDR3: CASSWRGQGISYEQYF
D: TRBD1
J: TRBJ2-7
V: TRBV5-5

CDR3: CASRRRADGSNNEQFF
D: .
J: TRBJ2-1
V: TRBV19

CDR3: CASSLQESYEQYF
D: .
J: TRBJ2-7
V: TRBV6-6

CDR3: CASSYEPRPEGYSNQPQHF
D: .
J: TRBJ1-5
V: TRBV6-2/TRBV6-3

CDR3: CASSQVQGVDNEQFF
D: TRBD1
J: TRBJ2-1
V: TRBV4-3

CDR3: CASSQDGEGLGYGYTF
D: .
J: TRBJ1-2
V: TRBV3-1/TRBV3-2

CDR3: CASSFWAAPLHF
D: .
J: TRBJ1-6
V: TRBV12-3/TRBV12-4

CDR3: CASRRGLNSNQPQHF
D: .
J: TRBJ1-5
V: TRBV2

CDR3: CASSGPLNEKLFF
D: .
J: TRBJ1-4
V: TRBV11-3

CDR3: CASSYGLAIGELFF
D: .
J: TRBJ2-2
V: TRBV6-2/TRBV6-3

CDR3: CASSPGQGFPDTQYF
D: TRBD1
J: TRBJ2-3
V: TRBV7-3

CDR3: CATSRDPGGRGYPGELFF
D: .
J: TRBJ2-2
V: TRBV15

CDR3: CASRRTGEAFGYTF
D: TRBD1
J: TRBJ1-2
V: TRBV27

CDR3: CASSFALDRTEHQPQHF
D: TRBD1
J: TRBJ1-5
V: TRBV7-9